The 32 T cell receptor beta chains in this list originate from one sample, sequenced in a study of cytomegalovirus exposure and HLA in healthy donors. PCR employed 60 Vbeta and 13 Jbeta primers. Profiled with immunoSEQ multiplex PCR; TCRdb holds only in-frame clones, not every one. This repertoire shows under 100,000 clones, 60% to 85% found once; its top ten account for 5.5% to 7.5%. The material sequenced was PBMCs. These receptors came from a man aged 18 to 29 in good health and CMV-seropositive.

The V gene is TRBV28, the J gene TRBJ1-5; TRBD1 matches 7 bases. Per germline, CDR1 MDHEN and CDR2 SYDVKM. V gave up 6 bases and J gave up 7 bases; unmatched junction bases: 6. The length of the CDR3 is 13 residues. CDR3 sequence (DNA): TGTGCCAGCAGGACAGGGTTGTGGCAGCCCCAGCATTTT. It yields the protein CASRTGLWQPQHF.

The chain links TRBV4-2 to TRBJ1-5, with a weak D call TRBD1 (5 bases). V gave up 1 base and J gave up 4 bases, with 17 bases separating them. There are 17 residues in the CDR3. The V gene's germline CDR1 is LGHNA and CDR2 YNFKEQ. DNA for the CDR3: TGTGCCAGCAGCCAAGTGTACCCAGGGTCTGGGAATCAGCCCCAGCATTTT. It codes for CASSQVYPGSGNQPQHF.

V is TRBV10-1 and J is TRBJ1-1; tentatively, D is TRBD1 (5 bases). CDR3 size: 12 residues. The V gene lost 7 bases and the J gene lost 9 bases, with 15 bases spanning the gap. Germline lookup yields CDR1 WNHNN and CDR2 SYGVQD (reference sequence). The CDR3 loop is CASKGVGTQAFF. CDR3 DNA: TGCGCCAGCAAGGGTGTCGGGACTCAAGCTTTCTTT.

This chain joins TRBV7-6 and TRBJ2-1; D is perhaps TRBD2 (6 bases). The CDR3 is made up of 14 amino acids. Per the germline V gene, CDR1 is SGHVS and CDR2 is FNYEAQ. V dropped 0 bases and J dropped 10 bases, with 13 bases sitting between them. The CDR3, as DNA: TGTGCCAGCAGCTTAGCGACTAGGACGGGGGAGCAGTTCTTC. Protein: CASSLATRTGEQFF.

The chain joins TRBV6-1 to TRBJ1-5, with D possibly being TRBD1 (6 bases). The CDR3 runs 14 residues. With 1 base removed from V and 5 bases from J, the gap between germline ends came to 9 bases. Germline CDR1 is MNHNS and CDR2 is SASEGT. CDR3 loop: CASSEGGGHQPQHF. As DNA, the CDR3 is TGTGCCAGCAGTGAAGGGGGGGGCCATCAGCCCCAGCATTTT.

The chain couples TRBV28 to TRBJ1-5; no clear D. The germline V and J ends were trimmed by 2 bases and 11 bases, with 7 bases remaining between them. This CDR3 is 11 amino acids long. Germline V gives CDR1 MDHEN, CDR2 SYDVKM. The CDR3 loop reads CASSLGGSQHF. DNA for the CDR3: TGTGCCAGCAGTTTAGGAGGGTCCCAGCATTTT.

The chain links TRBV4-1 to TRBJ2-5, with a tentative D call TRBD2 (7 bases). V lost 2 bases, J lost 7 bases, and 23 bases lay in between. Germline lookup yields CDR1 MGHRA and CDR2 YSYEKL. CDR3 length: 17 residues. The CDR3 sequence: CASSQSPLGGGGGTQYF. The CDR3, as DNA: TGCGCCAGCAGCCAAAGCCCCTTGGGGGGCGGGGGAGGGACCCAGTACTTC.

This rearrangement joins TRBV30 to TRBJ1-5; no firm D call. This CDR3 is 17 amino acids long. Germline-derived CDR1 and CDR2 are GTSNPN and SVGIG (reference sequence). Trimming stripped 1 base from V and 0 bases from J, with 16 bases between. CDR3 sequence reads: CAWSECGRGGSNQPQHF. The CDR3 DNA reads as TGTGCCTGGAGTGAGTGTGGCCGGGGTGGTAGCAATCAGCCCCAGCATTTT. Based on the CDR3 plus reference TRBV30 and TRBJ1-5, the full variable domain is SQTIHQWPATLVQPVGSPLSLECTVEGTSNPNLYWYRQAAGRGLQLLFYSVGIGQISSEVPQNLSASRPQDRQFILSSKKLLLSDSGFYLCAWSECGRGGSNQPQHFGDGTRLSIL.

The rearrangement uses TRBV28 and TRBJ1-2, with no clear D. Trimming removed 2 bases from V and 4 bases from J, with 8 bases in between. The CDR3 covers 13 residues. The germline CDR1 and CDR2 sequences are MDHEN and SYDVKM. As DNA, the CDR3 is TGTGCCAGCAGTTTAATCACAGTCTATGGCTACACCTTC. It yields the protein CASSLITVYGYTF.

The chain carries TRBV27 and TRBJ1-5; D gene unclear. CDR3 length: 12 residues. V was cut by 8 bases and J by 6 bases, with 11 bases left in between. The germline V gene encodes CDR1 MNHEY and CDR2 SMNVEV (reference sequence). CDR3: CASREVGQPQHF. CDR3 coding DNA: TGTGCCAGCCGGGAGGTCGGTCAGCCCCAGCATTTT.

V usage is TRBV28 and J usage is TRBJ2-5, with D perhaps TRBD1 (6 bases). The germline CDR1 and CDR2 sequences are MDHEN and SYDVKM. Trimming took 5 bases from V and 2 from J, leaving 15 bases between them. The CDR3 consists of 15 residues. The CDR3 is CASSPADRSQETQYF. CDR3 coding DNA: TGTGCCAGCAGTCCCGCCGACAGGTCGCAAGAGACCCAGTACTTC.

The V and J genes are TRBV18 and TRBJ2-5; possibly TRBD1 for D (6 bases). Germline V gives CDR1 KGHSH, CDR2 LQKENI. The V end was cut by 4 bases, the J end by 3 bases, with 12 bases between. This CDR3 comprises 14 residues. CDR3 in DNA: TGTGCCAGCTCACTCGGGGCAGGGGAAGAGACCCAGTACTTC. Translated: CASSLGAGEETQYF.

The chain links TRBV11-3 to TRBJ2-7, with D maybe TRBD2 (5 bases). Looked up from germline, CDR1 is SGHNT and CDR2 is YENEEA. V was clipped by 5 bases and J by 5 bases, with 19 bases between them. The CDR3 contains 15 residues. The CDR3 protein is CASSPSAGIRDEQYF. The CDR3 DNA reads as TGTGCCAGCAGCCCATCCGCCGGGATAAGGGACGAGCAGTACTTC.

The V gene is TRBV29-1, the J gene TRBJ1-1; D remains ambiguous. The CDR3 runs 12 residues. V was shortened by 3 bases and J by 2 bases, with 7 bases between the two germline ends. CDR1 is SQVTM, CDR2 ANQGSEA, per germline. The CDR3 DNA sequence: TGCAGCGTTGACCCGGTAAACACTGAAGCTTTCTTT. It translates to CSVDPVNTEAFF.

The rearrangement links TRBV5-4 to TRBJ2-7; 9 bases agree with TRBD1. The V gene's germline CDR1 is SGHNT and CDR2 YYREEE (reference sequence). This CDR3 has 13 amino acids. Trimming cost V 2 bases and J 5 bases; bases outside gene matches: 2. In DNA, the CDR3 is TGTGCCAGCAGCTTTGGGACAGGGCACGAGCAGTACTTC. It yields the protein CASSFGTGHEQYF. The whole variable domain, remainder taken from reference TRBV5-4 and TRBJ2-7, is ETGVTQSPTHLIKTRGQQVTLRCSSQSGHNTVSWYQQALGQGPQFIFQYYREEENGRGNFPPRFSGLQFPNYSSELNVNALELDDSALYLCASSFGTGHEQYFGPGTRLTVT.

This clone was detected only once. The CDR3 loop reads CASSRTGGLEAFF. CDR3 DNA: TGTGCCAGTAGTCGGACAGGGGGGTTGGAAGCTTTCTTT. The gene calls are TRBV27 and TRBJ1-1; 10 nucleotides match TRBD1. Germline assignment: CDR1 MNHEY and CDR2 SMNVEV (reference sequence). The CDR3 is 13 amino acids. V lost 9 bases to trimming and J lost 8 bases; unmatched junction nucleotides: 9.

This clone has a single count. This sequence joins TRBV5-6 and TRBJ1-2, with 11 bases fitting TRBD1. V was clipped by 6 bases and J by 7 bases; unmatched bases: 8. The CDR3 sequence is 14 residues long. Germline lookup yields CDR1 SGHDT and CDR2 YYEEEE. The CDR3 DNA is TGTGCCAGCACCCCGGGGACAGGGGGGCCTGGCTACACCTTC. This sequence encodes CASTPGTGGPGYTF.

This chain joins TRBV11-2 and TRBJ2-7; perhaps TRBD2 as D (5 bases). The CDR3 runs 15 residues. V was clipped by 3 bases and J by 5 bases, with 17 bases between them. The V gene's germline CDR1 is SGHAT and CDR2 FQNNGV. CDR3 bases: TGTGCCAGCAGCTTGGCGAGGGCGAGGGCTAACGAGCAGTACTTC. Protein: CASSLARARANEQYF.

This chain links TRBV29-1 with TRBJ2-1, with unresolved D. CDR1 and CDR2 (germline): SQVTM, ANQGSEA. The V end was cut by 3 bases, the J end by 9 bases, with 12 bases between. This CDR3 is built from 12 residues. CDR3 region: CSVEYLTGEQFF. CDR3 in DNA: TGCAGCGTTGAGTACTTGACGGGTGAGCAGTTCTTC.

V usage is TRBV10-3 and J usage is TRBJ1-1; D is unresolved. CDR1 is ENHRY, CDR2 SYGVKD, per germline. The CDR3 is 14 residues long. Trimming pared 3 bases from V and 4 bases from J, leaving 12 bases between. The CDR3 region is CAISDTRGTTEAFF. The CDR3 coding sequence is TGTGCCATCAGTGATACTCGGGGAACCACTGAAGCTTTCTTT.

This chain connects TRBV6-5 to TRBJ1-5; D is ambiguous. The V end lost 0 bases, the J end lost 6 bases, and 6 bases lay between the germline ends. CDR1 and CDR2 (germline): MNHEY, SVGAGI. This CDR3 is 13 amino acids long. The CDR3 sequence: CASSYSSRQPQHF. DNA of the CDR3: TGTGCCAGCAGTTACTCGAGTCGTCAGCCCCAGCATTTT.

The chain is built from TRBV5-1 and TRBJ1-2; 8 bases agree with TRBD1. The CDR3 totals 16 residues. The V gene end was trimmed by 4 bases and the J gene end by 8 bases; junction bases not matched to a gene: 16. The germline V gene encodes CDR1 SGHRS and CDR2 YFSETQ. CDR3 sequence (DNA): TGCGCCAGCAGCGCGATTCTCGCCGGGACAGGAGGAGGCTACACCTTC. It codes for CASSAILAGTGGGYTF.

This clone has more than one count but fewer than ten. The chain is built from TRBV28 and TRBJ2-3; maybe TRBD2 (5 bases). Germline CDR1 is MDHEN and CDR2 is SYDVKM. This CDR3 has 12 amino acids. The V and J ends lost 7 bases and 4 bases respectively, with 9 bases between them. DNA of the CDR3: TGTGCCAGCAAAGAGGGAGCAGATACGCAGTATTTT. The encoded protein is CASKEGADTQYF.

In its sample, this clone was seen a few times. J is TRBJ1-2 and V is TRBV10-3; 9 nucleotides line up with TRBD1. The V and J ends lost 7 bases and 6 bases, in that order; junction bases with no gene match: 6. CDR1 is ENHRY, CDR2 SYGVKD, per germline. The CDR3 covers 13 residues. The DNA for the CDR3 is TGTGCCATCAACGGACAGGGGAGCCATGGCTACACCTTC. It codes for CAINGQGSHGYTF.

This sequence joins TRBV11-3 and TRBJ2-3, with 8 bases that match TRBD1. The ends lost 5 bases at V and 1 base at J; junction bases unmatched: 5. The CDR3 spans 15 residues. Germline-derived CDR1 and CDR2 are SGHNT and YENEEA. CDR3 nucleotides: TGTGCCAGCAGCCTAGGGACAGGAGGCACAGATACGCAGTATTTT. Translation: CASSLGTGGTDTQYF.

V gene TRBV7-2 combines with J gene TRBJ2-1, with 7 nucleotides matching TRBD2. V was clipped by 8 bases and J by 6 bases; unmatched bases: 19. Germline CDR1 is SGHTA and CDR2 is FQGNSA. The CDR3 has 17 residues. The CDR3: CASQRLSGPLASNEQFF. CDR3 sequence (DNA): TGTGCCAGCCAACGGCTATCTGGGCCACTAGCGAGCAATGAGCAGTTCTTC. Drawing the rest from reference TRBV7-2 and TRBJ2-1, the complete variable domain is GAGVSQSPSNKVTEKGKDVELRCDPISGHTALYWYRQSLGQGLEFLIYFQGNSAPDKSGLPSDRFSAERTGGSVSTLTIQRTQQEDSAVYLCASQRLSGPLASNEQFFGPGTRLTVL.

The chain employs TRBV11-3 and TRBJ2-3; 7 nucleotides agree with TRBD2. CDR3 length: 14 amino acids. Germline assignment: CDR1 SGHNT and CDR2 YENEEA. The V gene end was trimmed by 3 bases and the J gene end by 3 bases; junction bases not matched to a gene: 3. The CDR3 loop is CASSFLAETDTQYF. The CDR3 DNA reads as TGTGCCAGCAGCTTTCTAGCGGAAACAGATACGCAGTATTTT.

The chain couples TRBV28 to TRBJ2-5; a weak D match, TRBD2 (6 bases). The germline CDR1 and CDR2 sequences are MDHEN and SYDVKM. Trimming shortened V by 4 bases and J by 4 bases, and 19 bases separated the two germline ends. The CDR3 contains 16 residues. CDR3 residues: CASSSFRLGTRETQYF. The CDR3 bases are TGTGCCAGCAGTTCCTTCCGACTAGGCACGCGAGAGACCCAGTACTTC. The full variable domain, its missing parts supplied by reference TRBV28 and TRBJ2-5, is DVKVTQSSRYLVKRTGEKVFLECVQDMDHENMFWYRQDPGLGLRLIYFSYDVKMKEKGDIPEGYSVSREKKERFSLILESASTNQTSMYLCASSSFRLGTRETQYFGPGTRLLVL.

J is TRBJ1-1 and V is TRBV6-6, with 7 bases fitting TRBD1. Germline V lookup: CDR1 MNHNY, CDR2 SVGAGI (reference sequence). This CDR3 has 13 amino acids. J lost 4 bases, V lost 7 bases, and 6 bases had no gene match. The CDR3, as DNA: TGTGCCAGCACAAGACAGGGCACCACTGAAGCTTTCTTT. This translates into CASTRQGTTEAFF.

The V and J genes are TRBV13 and TRBJ2-7; 12 bases align to TRBD2. The V segment lost 8 bases and the J segment 5 bases; nucleotides outside the gene matches: 10. The germline CDR1 and CDR2 sequences are PRHDT and FYEKMQ (reference sequence). The CDR3 has 15 residues. The CDR3 loop is CASSTPSGRANEQYF. In DNA form, the CDR3 reads TGTGCCAGCTCCACGCCTAGCGGGAGGGCCAACGAGCAGTACTTC.

This chain connects TRBV7-9 to TRBJ1-2; D unclear. The CDR3 has 14 residues. From germline, CDR1 is SEHNR and CDR2 FQNEAQ (reference sequence). The V gene lost 2 bases and the J gene lost 8 bases, with 15 bases spanning the gap. CDR3 sequence: CASSLMRELGGYTF. CDR3 in DNA: TGTGCCAGCAGCTTAATGAGGGAGTTAGGGGGCTACACCTTC.

This chain connects TRBV29-1 to TRBJ2-1; 15 bases line up with TRBD2. CDR3 length: 14 residues. Germline CDR1 is SQVTM and CDR2 is ANQGSEA. The V gene end was trimmed by 6 bases and the J gene end by 14 bases; junction bases not matched to a gene: 11. CDR3 nucleotide sequence: TGCAGCGTATCACCGGGACTAGCGGGAGGATTCGAGTTCTTC. Its translation is CSVSPGLAGGFEFF.